This T cell receptor (beta chain) was captured by sequencing in a study of cytomegalovirus exposure and HLA in healthy donors. Background on the study: Researchers previously reported finding about 110 million unique TCR beta sequences from 170 million or so T cells. Overall study results and limits: It was only CMV serostatus that was available as immune exposure information.

The V gene's germline CDR1 is SGHRS and CDR2 YFSETQ. There are 16 residues in the CDR3. V was clipped by 1 base and J by 3 bases; unmatched bases: 5. The PCR had 60 Vbeta and 13 Jbeta primers. Profiling relied on immunoSEQ multiplex PCR, and the TCRdb table lists in-frame clones only, not all of them. The table lists more than 80,000 clones, about 83% of them singletons. There are a few counts of this clone. Its antigen is undetermined. The specimen sequenced was PBMCs. The sequence came from a female donor in good health and CMV-seropositive. V gene TRBV5-1 combines with J gene TRBJ2-3; 10 positions match TRBD2. This chain's CDR3 is CASSLPSGSRTDTQYF. The CDR3 DNA reads TGCGCCAGCAGCTTGCCTAGCGGGAGTCGGACAGATACGCAGTATTTT.